Shown below are 24 T cell receptor beta chains from a single sample sequenced in a study of T cell responses to AZD1222 COVID-19 vaccine. The assay was immunoSEQ multiplex PCR, and TCRdb's table has in-frame clones only and misses some. The table has about 110,000 clones, just over 90% seen once. Sequenced here: peripheral blood, sampled 28 days after the second AZD1222 dose. Source of these receptors: an adult who received the AZD1222 COVID-19 vaccine.

The chain is built from TRBV27 and TRBJ1-2, with TRBD1 matching over 7 bases. V lost 2 bases, J lost 2 bases, and 2 bases stayed unmatched. Germline CDR1 MNHEY, CDR2 SMNVEV (reference sequence). The CDR3 has 14 residues. CDR3 protein: CASSLKGANYGYTF. The CDR3 nucleotides read TGTGCCAGCAGTTTAAAGGGGGCGAACTATGGCTACACCTTC.

The chain has TRBV30 and TRBJ2-2, with no clear D. The CDR3 length is 14 residues. CDR1 and CDR2 (germline): GTSNPN, SVGIG (reference sequence). The ends were cut back, 4 bases at V and 1 base at J, with 10 bases in the middle. Here the CDR3 reads CAWTETLNTGELFF. The DNA for the CDR3 is TGTGCCTGGACTGAGACCCTGAACACCGGGGAGCTGTTTTTT.

This chain links TRBV5-6 with TRBJ1-2; 10 bases are shared with TRBD1. This CDR3 is 13 amino acids long. Losses at the gene ends were 5 bases for V and 8 bases for J; bases not matched to a gene: 6. CDR1 is SGHDT, CDR2 YYEEEE, per germline. CDR3 protein: CASSPGQGGGYTF. Here the CDR3 DNA reads TGTGCCAGCAGTCCTGGACAGGGGGGAGGCTACACCTTC.

The V call is TRBV28, the J call TRBJ1-1, with 10 bases aligning to TRBD1. CDR3 length: 14 amino acids. Germline V gene data show CDR1 as MDHEN and CDR2 as SYDVKM. The V gene end was trimmed by 7 bases and the J gene end by 5 bases; junction bases not matched to a gene: 7. Written as DNA, the CDR3 is TGTGCCAGCACCTTGGACAGGGGGAGGACTGAAGCTTTCTTT. As protein: CASTLDRGRTEAFF. Supplemented by reference TRBV28 and TRBJ1-1, the full variable domain reads DVKVTQSSRYLVKRTGEKVFLECVQDMDHENMFWYRQDPGLGLRLIYFSYDVKMKEKGDIPEGYSVSREKKERFSLILESASTNQTSMYLCASTLDRGRTEAFFGQGTRLTVV.

The chain links TRBV19 to TRBJ1-1; D ambiguous. This CDR3 region has 14 residues. Germline V gene sequence: CDR1 LNHDA, CDR2 SQIVND (reference sequence). V lost 6 bases, J lost 3 bases, and 14 bases lay in between. This CDR3 reads CASRLSGLDTEAFF. In nucleotides, the CDR3 is TGTGCCAGTAGGCTCTCCGGACTGGACACTGAAGCTTTCTTT. The full variable domain, in which reference TRBV19 and TRBJ1-1 provide the parts outside the CDR3, is DGGITQSPKYLFRKEGQNVTLSCEQNLNHDAMYWYRQDPGQGLRLIYYSQIVNDFQKGDIAEGYSVSREKKESFPLTVTSAQKNPTAFYLCASRLSGLDTEAFFGQGTRLTVV.

This clone was observed once. V gene TRBV30 combines with J gene TRBJ2-2; D may be TRBD1 or TRBD2 (6 bases each). The CDR3 runs to 15 residues. The germline V gene has CDR1 GTSNPN and CDR2 SVGIG (reference sequence). The germline V and J ends were trimmed by 2 bases and 2 bases, with 12 bases remaining between them. The CDR3 protein is CAWSRGHRNTGELFF. In nucleotides, the CDR3 is TGTGCCTGGAGTCGGGGGCACAGAAACACCGGGGAGCTGTTTTTT. Looking up the rest from reference TRBV30 and TRBJ2-2 gives the full variable domain: SQTIHQWPATLVQPVGSPLSLECTVEGTSNPNLYWYRQAAGRGLQLLFYSVGIGQISSEVPQNLSASRPQDRQFILSSKKLLLSDSGFYLCAWSRGHRNTGELFFGEGSRLTVL.

CDR3 loop: CASNLGQGQWFF. The CDR3 bases are TGTGCCAGCAACCTAGGGCAGGGTCAATGGTTCTTC. The chain uses TRBV28 and TRBJ2-1; a weak D match, TRBD1 (5 bases). V gave up 7 bases and J gave up 15 bases, with 19 bases separating them. CDR1 and CDR2 from the germline V gene are MDHEN and SYDVKM. This CDR3 contains 12 residues.

This clone has only one observation. The J gene is TRBJ1-1, the V gene TRBV29-1; 7 positions match TRBD1. Per germline, CDR1 SQVTM and CDR2 ANQGSEA. Germline trimming cut 6 bases from V and 4 bases from J; bases unmatched to any gene: 5. The CDR3 consists of 12 residues. As DNA, the CDR3 is TGCAGCGTCGAACAGGGGCCCACTGAAGCTTTCTTT. Amino acid sequence: CSVEQGPTEAFF.

The V call is TRBV6-5, the J call TRBJ2-7, with 8 bases fitting TRBD2. CDR1 is MNHEY, CDR2 SVGAGI, per germline. The CDR3 has 14 amino acids. The J segment lost 0 bases and the V segment lost 3 bases, leaving 1 base of the junction unmatched. This chain's CDR3 is CASSYAGGSYEQYF. DNA for the CDR3: TGTGCCAGCAGTTATGCGGGGGGCTCCTACGAGCAGTACTTC.

The DNA for the CDR3 is TGTGCCAGCAGCTTAACGGCGGAGGGGCTCACAGATACGCAGTATTTT. Translation gives CASSLTAEGLTDTQYF. The chain links TRBV13 to TRBJ2-3; a possible D gene is TRBD2 (6 bases). CDR1 and CDR2 from the germline V gene are PRHDT and FYEKMQ (reference sequence). The CDR3 spans 16 residues. V gave up 2 bases and J gave up 2 bases, with 14 bases separating them.

The chain recombines TRBV4-3 with TRBJ1-1; tentatively, D is TRBD1 (6 bases). The V end was cut by 6 bases, the J end by 1 base, with 6 bases between. The length of the CDR3 is 12 residues. Germline V gives CDR1 LGHNA, CDR2 YSLEER. The CDR3 region is CASRQGNTEAFF. In nucleotides, the CDR3 is TGCGCCAGCAGACAGGGGAACACTGAAGCTTTCTTT.

This clone was seen only once. This chain joins TRBV3-1 (or the pseudogene TRBV3-2) and TRBJ2-1; TRBD2 matches 8 bases. The CDR3 has 12 amino acids. CDR1 is LGHDT, CDR2 YNNKEL, per germline (reference sequence). The V gene end was trimmed by 0 bases and the J gene end by 12 bases; junction bases not matched to a gene: 1. For the CDR3, the DNA is TGTGCCAGCAGCCAAGATACTAGCGGGCAGTTCTTC. The encoded protein is CASSQDTSGQFF.

This chain uses TRBV11-3 with TRBJ1-1; no clear D. In germline, CDR1 is SGHNT, CDR2 YENEEA. The CDR3 sequence is 13 residues long. Trimming shortened V by 2 bases and J by 3 bases, and 7 bases separated the two germline ends. Here the CDR3 DNA reads TGTGCCAGCAGCTTACGGGATTACACTGAAGCTTTCTTT. It codes for CASSLRDYTEAFF.

This sequence joins TRBV14 and TRBJ1-2, with 7 bases identical to TRBD1. Per germline, CDR1 SGHDN and CDR2 FVKESK. The J segment lost 6 bases and the V segment lost 1 base, leaving 5 bases of the junction unmatched. This CDR3 contains 14 residues. The CDR3 nucleotides are TGTGCCAGCAGCCAAGGGGGGACAGTGAATGGCTACACCTTC. Its translation is CASSQGGTVNGYTF.

The chain has TRBV5-4 and TRBJ2-7, with D possibly matching TRBD2 (6 bases). Germline CDR1 SGHNT, CDR2 YYREEE (reference sequence). The CDR3 totals 14 residues. Trimming pared 4 bases from V and 7 bases from J, leaving 18 bases between. The CDR3, as DNA: TGTGCCAGCAGCATGGGCGCGGGGTTGCAGGAGCAGTACTTC. Translation gives CASSMGAGLQEQYF.

The rearrangement links TRBV4-1 to TRBJ1-2; D not resolved. V was pared by 1 base and J by 2 bases, with 11 bases between. CDR1 and CDR2 from the germline V gene are MGHRA and YSYEKL. There are 15 residues in the CDR3. CDR3 region: CASSQGEGKNYGYTF. As DNA, the CDR3 is TGCGCCAGCAGCCAAGGGGAGGGCAAGAACTATGGCTACACCTTC.

The V call is TRBV6-4, the J call TRBJ2-1, with TRBD2 matching over 12 bases. CDR1 and CDR2 (germline): MRHNA, SNTAGT. V dropped 7 bases and J dropped 8; count of bases not matched to a gene: 9. The CDR3 has 15 residues. The CDR3 loop is CASTPTTSGGDEQFF. The DNA for the CDR3 is TGTGCCAGCACCCCCACGACTAGCGGGGGCGATGAGCAGTTCTTC.

The J gene is TRBJ1-5, the V gene TRBV19, with D uncertain. CDR1 is LNHDA and CDR2 is SQIVND in the germline V gene (reference sequence). With 7 bases removed from V and 0 bases from J, the gap between germline ends came to 13 bases. CDR3 length: 15 residues. CDR3 amino acids: CASTSGSYSNQPQHF. In nucleotides, the CDR3 is TGTGCCAGTACGAGCGGGTCTTATAGCAATCAGCCCCAGCATTTT. Based on the CDR3 plus reference TRBV19 and TRBJ1-5, the full variable domain is DGGITQSPKYLFRKEGQNVTLSCEQNLNHDAMYWYRQDPGQGLRLIYYSQIVNDFQKGDIAEGYSVSREKKESFPLTVTSAQKNPTAFYLCASTSGSYSNQPQHFGDGTRLSIL.

This rearrangement joins TRBV25-1 to TRBJ2-7, with D possibly being TRBD1 (5 bases). The germline V and J ends were trimmed by 3 bases and 0 bases, with 15 bases remaining between them. CDR1 and CDR2 from the germline V gene are MGHDK and SYGVNS. The CDR3 runs 16 residues. The CDR3 loop is CASSDGAGVLSYEQYF. CDR3 DNA sequence: TGTGCCAGCAGTGATGGGGCAGGAGTCCTCTCCTACGAGCAGTACTTC.

J is TRBJ2-1 and V is TRBV7-8; 7 bases are a match to TRBD2. The CDR3 spans 17 residues. Germline loops: CDR1 SGHVS, CDR2 FQNEAQ. V was clipped by 5 bases and J by 0 bases; unmatched bases: 10. The CDR3 reads CASSLRPASGSYNEQFF. CDR3 nucleotides: TGTGCCAGCAGCCTTAGACCGGCTAGCGGCTCCTACAATGAGCAGTTCTTC.

This clone has a single count. CDR3 protein: CASSFGLQETQYF. The CDR3 nucleotides are TGTGCCAGTAGTTTCGGACTTCAAGAGACCCAGTACTTC. This chain connects TRBV19 to TRBJ2-5, with a weak D call TRBD2 (5 bases). The CDR3 runs to 13 residues. V shed 5 bases and J shed 2 bases, with 9 bases lying between them. Germline lookup yields CDR1 LNHDA and CDR2 SQIVND (reference sequence).

The chain employs TRBV7-8 and TRBJ2-5; D gene uncertain. Per the germline V gene, CDR1 is SGHVS and CDR2 is FQNEAQ. The CDR3 sequence is 16 residues long. The V end was cut by 1 base, the J end by 2 bases, with 14 bases between. The DNA of the CDR3 is TGTGCCAGCAGCTTAGGCCCCTCGCAGGTTCAAGAGACCCAGTACTTC. Its translation is CASSLGPSQVQETQYF.

The rearrangement joins TRBV3-1 (or the pseudogene TRBV3-2) to TRBJ2-2; no definite D call. The germline V gene has CDR1 LGHDT and CDR2 YNNKEL (reference sequence). Trimming removed 0 bases at V and 1 base at J, with 15 bases between. This CDR3 has 18 amino acids. The CDR3 spells CASSQDPALLENTGELFF. CDR3 coding DNA: TGTGCCAGCAGCCAAGATCCCGCCCTACTTGAGAACACCGGGGAGCTGTTTTTT.

This clone was detected only once. V is TRBV3-1 (or the pseudogene TRBV3-2) and J is TRBJ1-6; 7 bases agree with TRBD1. This CDR3 spans 15 amino acids. Germline CDR1 and CDR2: LGHDT and YNNKEL (reference sequence). Germline trimming cut 3 bases from V and 3 bases from J; bases unmatched to any gene: 2. CDR3 bases: TGTGCCAGCAGCCACGGACAGGTCTATAATTCACCCCTCCACTTT. The encoded protein is CASSHGQVYNSPLHF.